These 22 T cell receptor beta chains were sequenced from one sample in a study of T cell responses to AZD1222 COVID-19 vaccine. The protocol was immunoSEQ multiplex PCR, while the TCRdb copy is restricted to in-frame clones and leaves out a portion. Here the sample spans 120,000 or so clones, 90% being singletons. The sample was peripheral blood, taken on day 0 of AZD1222 vaccination. These receptors were collected from an adult in good health.

This clone appeared a single time. J is TRBJ2-1 and V is TRBV24-1; 7 positions agree with TRBD2. CDR1 and CDR2 from the germline V gene are KGHDR and SFDVKD. V trimming: 1 base; J trimming: 0 bases; junction bases outside the gene matches: 14. This CDR3 comprises 20 residues. The CDR3, as DNA: TGTGCCACCAGTGATTTTGCGGGAGTGCGTGCTGGGGGCTCCTACAATGAGCAGTTCTTC. Translated, it gives CATSDFAGVRAGGSYNEQFF.

The V call is TRBV28, the J call TRBJ1-6; maybe TRBD1 (6 bases). With 7 bases removed from V and 3 bases from J, the gap between germline ends came to 19 bases. The CDR3 covers 17 residues. In germline, CDR1 is MDHEN, CDR2 SYDVKM. CDR3 nucleotide sequence: TGTGCCAGCACCCCGGGCGGGGGGGCAGACTATAATTCACCCCTCCACTTT. As protein: CASTPGGGADYNSPLHF.

The chain uses TRBV7-3 and TRBJ2-5; 9 nucleotides match TRBD2. The CDR3 covers 15 residues. Per the germline V gene, CDR1 is SGHTA and CDR2 is FQGTGA. Trimming at V came to 2 bases and at J to 5 bases, leaving 6 bases not matched to a gene. The CDR3 DNA reads TGTGCCAGCAGCTTAGCTAGCGGGAATCGGGAGACCCAGTACTTC. Its translation: CASSLASGNRETQYF. Full variable domain (rest looked up from reference TRBV7-3 and TRBJ2-5): GAGVSQTPSNKVTEKGKYVELRCDPISGHTALYWYRQSLGQGPEFLIYFQGTGAADDSGLPNDRFFAVRPEGSVSTLKIQRTERGDSAVYLCASSLASGNRETQYFGPGTRLLVL.

This clone occurred once. The V gene is TRBV28, the J gene TRBJ2-5; tentative D call: TRBD2 (6 bases). Germline lookup yields CDR1 MDHEN and CDR2 SYDVKM. Trimming removed 0 bases at V and 5 bases at J, with 7 bases between. The CDR3 loop spans 13 amino acids. The CDR3 is CASSLWGGETQYF. CDR3 coding DNA: TGTGCCAGCAGTTTATGGGGAGGCGAGACCCAGTACTTC.

J is TRBJ1-4 and V is TRBV15; no clear D gene. The germline V gene has CDR1 LNHNV and CDR2 YYDKDF (reference sequence). This CDR3 region has 15 residues. V gave up 1 base and J gave up 3 bases, with 9 bases separating them. The CDR3 sequence: CATSRVTGANEKLFF. The CDR3 DNA reads TGTGCCACCAGCAGAGTTACCGGGGCTAATGAAAAACTGTTTTTT.

The rearrangement joins TRBV7-9 to TRBJ1-2; D gene unclear. Trimming cost V 6 bases and J 4 bases, with 3 bases left between them. The CDR3 contains 10 residues. Germline lookup yields CDR1 SEHNR and CDR2 FQNEAQ (reference sequence). The CDR3 sequence: CASRPYGYTF. CDR3 DNA: TGTGCCAGCAGACCCTATGGCTACACCTTC.

The rearrangement links TRBV5-1 to TRBJ1-5; TRBD1 matches 10 bases. The CDR3 runs to 14 residues. Germline trimming cut 4 bases from V and 4 bases from J; bases unmatched to any gene: 2. CDR1 and CDR2 from the germline V gene are SGHRS and YFSETQ. The CDR3 DNA sequence: TGCGCCAGCAGCACGGGACAGGGGAATCAGCCCCAGCATTTT. Protein: CASSTGQGNQPQHF.

The chain has TRBV15 and TRBJ2-5; possibly TRBD2 for D (6 bases). The V end lost 4 bases, the J end lost 5 bases, and 23 bases lay between the germline ends. CDR1 LNHNV and CDR2 YYDKDF come from the germline V gene (reference sequence). This CDR3 comprises 17 residues. This chain's CDR3 is CATSTTWGELREETQYF. CDR3 nucleotides: TGTGCCACCAGCACCACCTGGGGGGAGTTGAGGGAGGAGACCCAGTACTTC.

The chain has TRBV19 and TRBJ2-2; D unclear. Trimming cost V 9 bases and J 1 base, with 12 bases left between them. The CDR3 has 14 amino acids. CDR1 and CDR2 (germline): LNHDA, SQIVND (reference sequence). The CDR3 sequence: CASLRNRNTGELFF. The CDR3 DNA is TGTGCCAGCTTAAGGAATAGGAACACCGGGGAGCTGTTTTTT.

This chain links TRBV6-2 or TRBV6-3 with TRBJ2-2, with D unclear. This CDR3 comprises 14 residues. CDR1 and CDR2 (germline): MNHEY, SVGEGT. V shed 1 base and J shed 1 base, with 4 bases lying between them. The CDR3 bases are TGTGCCAGCAGTTACTGGCAGAACACCGGGGAGCTGTTTTTT. It codes for CASSYWQNTGELFF.

This clone has only one observation. The CDR3, as DNA: TGTGCCAGCAGCCTCGGACTAGCGGGAGGTAGGGGTACGCAGTATTTT. Protein: CASSLGLAGGRGTQYF. The chain employs TRBV3-1 (or the pseudogene TRBV3-2) and TRBJ2-3; 14 nucleotides match TRBD2. The V gene's germline CDR1 is LGHDT and CDR2 YNNKEL (reference sequence). Trimming removed 4 bases from V and 8 bases from J; junction bases left unmatched: 8. This CDR3 has 16 residues.

This sequence joins TRBV28 and TRBJ2-7, with a weak D call TRBD2 (5 bases). CDR1 MDHEN and CDR2 SYDVKM come from the germline V gene. The CDR3 loop spans 14 amino acids. With 7 bases removed from V and 5 bases from J, the gap between germline ends came to 18 bases. CDR3 nucleotide sequence: TGTGCCAGCACACCCCGGCCGGGGTGGGACGAGCAGTACTTC. Protein: CASTPRPGWDEQYF.

This chain joins TRBV5-6 and TRBJ2-5; the D is unclear. Germline V gene lookup returns CDR1 SGHDT and CDR2 YYEEEE. Trimming shortened V by 5 bases and J by 5 bases, and 10 bases separated the two germline ends. This CDR3 contains 12 residues. The CDR3 is CASSARVETQYF. The CDR3 region has the DNA TGTGCCAGCAGTGCTCGTGTGGAGACCCAGTACTTC.

This chain uses TRBV7-8 with TRBJ1-5; D remains unclear. Germline CDR1 reads SGHVS; CDR2 reads FQNEAQ. Trimming left V 3 bases short and J 1 base short, with 10 bases between. The CDR3 consists of 15 residues. CDR3 nucleotide sequence: TGTGCCAGCAGCTTGGACTTAGCGAGCAATCAGCCCCAGCATTTT. Residues: CASSLDLASNQPQHF.

The CDR3 here is CASSKTSGTAYEQYF. The CDR3, as DNA: TGTGCCAGCAGCAAGACCTCCGGGACTGCTTACGAGCAGTACTTC. This chain joins TRBV4-2 and TRBJ2-7, with D maybe TRBD2 (6 bases). In germline, CDR1 is LGHNA, CDR2 YNFKEQ. This CDR3 spans 15 amino acids. V was trimmed by 5 bases and J by 4 bases, leaving 18 bases between them.

This CDR3 reads CASSSRDLTFYNEQFF. The CDR3 region has the DNA TGTGCCAGCAGTAGCCGGGACCTAACCTTTTACAATGAGCAGTTCTTC. This chain connects TRBV2 to TRBJ2-1; D possibly uses TRBD1 or TRBD2 (5 bases each). Germline CDR1 and CDR2: SNHLY and FYNNEI. The CDR3 runs to 16 residues. Trimming shortened V by 5 bases and J by 4 bases, and 18 bases separated the two germline ends.

The chain couples TRBV6-6 to TRBJ2-5; 11 bases are shared with TRBD1. V lost 4 bases, J lost 5 bases, and 9 bases stayed unmatched. This CDR3 spans 16 amino acids. Per the germline V gene, CDR1 is MNHNY and CDR2 is SVGAGI (reference sequence). CDR3 DNA: TGTGCCAGCAGTTTCCATGGACAGGGGGCATCGGAGACCCAGTACTTC. Translated, it gives CASSFHGQGASETQYF.

This clone was seen once. The chain is built from TRBV28 and TRBJ2-5; D possibly corresponds to TRBD1 (5 bases). Trimming stripped 6 bases from V and 11 bases from J, with 13 bases between. Germline lookup yields CDR1 MDHEN and CDR2 SYDVKM. The CDR3 is made up of 11 amino acids. CDR3 DNA sequence: TGTGCCAGCAGCCAAGGACAACGTCAGTACTTC. This gives the protein CASSQGQRQYF.

This clone came up a few times. The genes are TRBV7-2 and TRBJ2-7; D perhaps matches TRBD2 (5 bases). V was cut by 5 bases and J by 6 bases, with 20 bases left in between. CDR1 SGHTA and CDR2 FQGNSA come from the germline V gene. This CDR3 region has 15 residues. In nucleotides, the CDR3 is TGTGCCAGCAGCGGCAACCTGGACTCACCGGGCGAGCAGTACTTC. As protein: CASSGNLDSPGEQYF.

V gene TRBV29-1 combines with J gene TRBJ2-1, with D maybe TRBD2 (5 bases). This CDR3 comprises 14 residues. V lost 7 bases, J lost 3 bases, and 16 bases lay in between. CDR1 and CDR2 from the germline V gene are SQVTM and ANQGSEA. Here the CDR3 reads CSAWTGSDYNEQFF. The CDR3 DNA reads TGCAGCGCCTGGACGGGGAGTGACTACAATGAGCAGTTCTTC.

V is TRBV18 and J is TRBJ2-1; maybe TRBD2 (5 bases). Trimming took off 0 bases at V and 0 bases at J, with 6 bases between the two ends. This CDR3 comprises 15 residues. In germline, CDR1 is KGHSH, CDR2 LQKENI. CDR3 residues: CASSPPGSSYNEQFF. As DNA, the CDR3 is TGTGCCAGCTCACCACCGGGGAGCTCCTACAATGAGCAGTTCTTC.

V gene TRBV15 combines with J gene TRBJ2-7, with a tentative D call TRBD2 (5 bases). Germline values: CDR1 LNHNV, CDR2 YYDKDF (reference sequence). The V gene lost 3 bases and the J gene lost 2 bases, with 14 bases spanning the gap. This CDR3 region has 15 residues. DNA for the CDR3: TGTGCCACCAGCAGGGTAAAGGGAGAGGCCTACGAGCAGTACTTC. It is translated as CATSRVKGEAYEQYF.